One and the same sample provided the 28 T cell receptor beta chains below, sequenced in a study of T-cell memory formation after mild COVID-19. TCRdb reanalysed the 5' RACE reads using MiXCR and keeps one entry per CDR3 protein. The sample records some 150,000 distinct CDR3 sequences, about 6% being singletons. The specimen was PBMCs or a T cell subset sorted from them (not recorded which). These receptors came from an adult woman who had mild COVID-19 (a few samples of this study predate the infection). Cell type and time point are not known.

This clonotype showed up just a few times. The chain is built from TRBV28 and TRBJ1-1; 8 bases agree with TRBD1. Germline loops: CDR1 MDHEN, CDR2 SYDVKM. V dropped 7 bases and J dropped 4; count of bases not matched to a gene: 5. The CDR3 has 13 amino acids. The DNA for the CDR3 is TGTGCCAGCACCGACAGGGGAGGCACTGAAGCTTTCTTT. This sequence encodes CASTDRGGTEAFF. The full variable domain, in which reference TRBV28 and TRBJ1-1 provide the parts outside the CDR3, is DVKVTQSSRYLVKRTGEKVFLECVQDMDHENMFWYRQDPGLGLRLIYFSYDVKMKEKGDIPEGYSVSREKKERFSLILESASTNQTSMYLCASTDRGGTEAFFGQGTRLTVV.

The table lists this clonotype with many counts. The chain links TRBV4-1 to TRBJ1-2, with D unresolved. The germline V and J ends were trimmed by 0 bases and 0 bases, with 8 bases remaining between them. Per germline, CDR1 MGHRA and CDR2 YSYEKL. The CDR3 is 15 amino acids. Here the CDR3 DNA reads TGCGCCAGCAGCCAAGAGACCCCGGCTAACTATGGCTACACCTTC. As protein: CASSQETPANYGYTF.

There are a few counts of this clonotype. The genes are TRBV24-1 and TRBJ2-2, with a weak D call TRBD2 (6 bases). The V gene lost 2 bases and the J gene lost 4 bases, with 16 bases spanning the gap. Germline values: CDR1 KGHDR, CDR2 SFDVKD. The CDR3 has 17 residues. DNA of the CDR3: TGTGCCACCAGTGATTCCGCGTGGGGGGAAAGCACCGGGGAGCTGTTTTTT. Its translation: CATSDSAWGESTGELFF.

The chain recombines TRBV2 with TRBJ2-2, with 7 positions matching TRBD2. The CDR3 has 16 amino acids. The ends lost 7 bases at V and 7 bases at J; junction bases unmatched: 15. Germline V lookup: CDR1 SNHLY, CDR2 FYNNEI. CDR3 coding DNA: TGTGCCAGCACCCTTCGGCGTGCCGCTAGCGGCGGGGAGCTGTTTTTT. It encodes CASTLRRAASGGELFF.

The CDR3 DNA follows: TGTGCCAGCAGTTTACAGGGCACCCCGAGCACCGGGGAGCTGTTTTTT. It yields the protein CASSLQGTPSTGELFF. The chain employs TRBV12-3 or TRBV12-4 and TRBJ2-2; the D gene is possibly TRBD1 (5 bases). This CDR3 comprises 16 residues. V shed 2 bases and J shed 4 bases, with 14 bases lying between them.

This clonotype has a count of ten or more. The CDR3 region is CASSQGPGTTDTQYF. The CDR3 bases are TGTGCCAGCAGCCAAGGTCCAGGGACCACAGATACGCAGTATTTT. The chain recombines TRBV4-2 with TRBJ2-3; D might be TRBD1 or TRBD2, each matching 5 bases. Germline CDR1 and CDR2: LGHNA and YNFKEQ. This CDR3 is built from 15 residues. Deletions cut 1 base from V and 2 bases from J, with 10 bases between.

DNA for the CDR3: TGCGCCAGCAGCCTCGCCGAGACAGGGTCGTCTGGGGCCAACGTCCTGACTTTC. Translated: CASSLAETGSSGANVLTF. V is TRBV4-1 and J is TRBJ2-6; the match to TRBD1 covers 7 bases. V lost 4 bases and J lost 1; bases outside the gene matches: 10. This CDR3 has 18 amino acids. In germline, CDR1 is MGHRA, CDR2 YSYEKL.

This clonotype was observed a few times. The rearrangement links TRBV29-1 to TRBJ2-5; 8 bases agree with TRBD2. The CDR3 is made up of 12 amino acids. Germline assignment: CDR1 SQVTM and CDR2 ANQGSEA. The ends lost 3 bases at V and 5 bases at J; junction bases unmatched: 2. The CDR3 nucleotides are TGCAGCGTTGACCCGGGAGGGGAGACCCAGTACTTC. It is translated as CSVDPGGETQYF.

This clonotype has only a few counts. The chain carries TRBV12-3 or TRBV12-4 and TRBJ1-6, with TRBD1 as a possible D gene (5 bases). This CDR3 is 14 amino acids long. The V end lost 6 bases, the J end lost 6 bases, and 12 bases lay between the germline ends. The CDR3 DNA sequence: TGTGCCAGCAGGAGGGGCGGACGTAATTCACCCCTCCACTTT. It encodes CASRRGGRNSPLHF.

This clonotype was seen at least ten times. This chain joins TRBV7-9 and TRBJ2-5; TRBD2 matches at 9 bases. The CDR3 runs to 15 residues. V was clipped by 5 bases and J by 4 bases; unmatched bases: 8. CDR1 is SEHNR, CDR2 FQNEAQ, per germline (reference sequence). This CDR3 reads CASSLDSSGVETQYF. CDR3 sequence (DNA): TGTGCCAGCAGCCTAGACTCTAGCGGGGTAGAGACCCAGTACTTC.

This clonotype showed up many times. The CDR3 protein is CASANRDRGRDEQYF. The CDR3, as DNA: TGCGCCAGCGCCAACCGGGACAGGGGGCGAGACGAGCAGTACTTC. The V and J genes are TRBV5-1 and TRBJ2-7; 12 bases align to TRBD1. The CDR3 is 15 amino acids. V was clipped by 7 bases and J by 5 bases; unmatched bases: 10. Germline values: CDR1 SGHRS, CDR2 YFSETQ.

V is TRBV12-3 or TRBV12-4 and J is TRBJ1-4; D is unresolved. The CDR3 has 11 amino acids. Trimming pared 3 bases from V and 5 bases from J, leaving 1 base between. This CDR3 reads CASSFNEKLFF. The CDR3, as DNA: TGTGCCAGCAGTTTCAATGAAAAACTGTTTTTT.

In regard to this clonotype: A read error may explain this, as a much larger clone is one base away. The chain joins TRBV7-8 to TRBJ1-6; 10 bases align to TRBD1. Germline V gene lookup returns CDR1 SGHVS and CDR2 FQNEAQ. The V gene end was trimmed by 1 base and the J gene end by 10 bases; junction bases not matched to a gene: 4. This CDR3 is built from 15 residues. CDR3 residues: CASSLGGQGKSPLHF. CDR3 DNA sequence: TGTGCCAGCAGCTTAGGGGGACAGGGGAAGTCACCCCTCCACTTT. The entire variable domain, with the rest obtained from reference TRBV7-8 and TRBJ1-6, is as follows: GAGVSQSPRYKVAKRGQDVALRCDPISGHVSLFWYQQALGQGPEFLTYFQNEAQLDKSGLPSDRFFAERPEGSVSTLKIQRTQQEDSAVYLCASSLGGQGKSPLHFGNGTRLTVT.

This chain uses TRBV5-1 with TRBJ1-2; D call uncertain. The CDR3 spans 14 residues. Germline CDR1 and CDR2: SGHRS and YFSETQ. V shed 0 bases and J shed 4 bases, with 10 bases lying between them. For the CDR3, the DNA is TGCGCCAGCAGCTTGGATGTGGGAACCTATGGCTACACCTTC. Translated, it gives CASSLDVGTYGYTF. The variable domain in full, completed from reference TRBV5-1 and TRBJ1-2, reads KAGVTQTPRYLIKTRGQQVTLSCSPISGHRSVSWYQQTPGQGLQFLFEYFSETQRNKGNFPGRFSGRQFSNSRSEMNVSTLELGDSALYLCASSLDVGTYGYTFGSGTRLTVV.

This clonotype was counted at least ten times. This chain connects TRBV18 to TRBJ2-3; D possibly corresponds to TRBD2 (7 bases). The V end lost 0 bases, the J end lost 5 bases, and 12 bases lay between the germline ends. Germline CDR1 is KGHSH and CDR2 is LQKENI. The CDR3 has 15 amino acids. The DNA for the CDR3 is TGTGCCAGCTCACCACCCAGGGGCGGGGGAGATACGCAGTATTTT. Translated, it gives CASSPPRGGGDTQYF.

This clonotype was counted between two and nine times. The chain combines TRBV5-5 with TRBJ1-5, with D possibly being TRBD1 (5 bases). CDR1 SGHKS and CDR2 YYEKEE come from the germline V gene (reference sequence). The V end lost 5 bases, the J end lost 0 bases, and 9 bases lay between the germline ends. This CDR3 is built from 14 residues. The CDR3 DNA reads TGTGCCAGCAGTGACAGATATAGCAATCAGCCCCAGCATTTT. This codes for CASSDRYSNQPQHF.

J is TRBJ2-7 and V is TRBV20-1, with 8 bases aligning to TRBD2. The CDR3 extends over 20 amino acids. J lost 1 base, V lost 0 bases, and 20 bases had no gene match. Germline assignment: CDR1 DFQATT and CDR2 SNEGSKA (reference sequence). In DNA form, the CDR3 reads TGCAGTGCTAGAGATGCTAGAAGAGGGTCCCTGGCGGGAGGTTCCTACGAGCAGTACTTC. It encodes CSARDARRGSLAGGSYEQYF.

As DNA, the CDR3 is TGTGCCAGCAGCTCCCGTCGGGGCTACAATGAGCAGTTCTTC. This sequence encodes CASSSRRGYNEQFF. V is TRBV5-4 and J is TRBJ2-1, with D possibly being TRBD2 (5 bases). CDR3 length: 14 amino acids. The V and J ends lost 3 bases and 3 bases respectively, with 10 bases between them. Germline CDR1 is SGHNT and CDR2 is YYREEE (reference sequence).

The CDR3, as DNA: TGCAGTGCTAAGAATCCGGGGGGGGCGCGGGAGCAGTACTTC. Protein: CSAKNPGGAREQYF. The rearrangement joins TRBV20-1 to TRBJ2-7, with TRBD2 matching 8 bases. Germline CDR1 DFQATT, CDR2 SNEGSKA (reference sequence). CDR3 size: 14 residues. V lost 4 bases, J lost 7 bases, and 12 bases stayed unmatched.

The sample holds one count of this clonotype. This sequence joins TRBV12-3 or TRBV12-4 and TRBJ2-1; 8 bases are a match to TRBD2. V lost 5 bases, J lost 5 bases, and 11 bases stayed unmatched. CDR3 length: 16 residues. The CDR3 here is CASSPHSGEGHNEQFF. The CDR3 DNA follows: TGTGCCAGCAGTCCTCATAGCGGGGAGGGTCACAATGAGCAGTTCTTC.

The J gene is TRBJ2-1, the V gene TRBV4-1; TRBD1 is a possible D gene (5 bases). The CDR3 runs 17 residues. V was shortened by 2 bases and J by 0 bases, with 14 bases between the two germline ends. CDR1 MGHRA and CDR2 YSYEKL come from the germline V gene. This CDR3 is CASSQILSGHSYNEQFF. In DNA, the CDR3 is TGCGCCAGCAGCCAAATTCTATCAGGGCACTCCTACAATGAGCAGTTCTTC.

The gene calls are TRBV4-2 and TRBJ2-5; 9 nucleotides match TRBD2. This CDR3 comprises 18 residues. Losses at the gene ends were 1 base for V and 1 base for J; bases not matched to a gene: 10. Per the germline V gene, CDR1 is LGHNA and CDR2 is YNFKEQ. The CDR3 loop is CASSQVGTSREGQETQYF. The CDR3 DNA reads TGTGCCAGCAGCCAAGTCGGGACTAGCAGGGAGGGCCAAGAGACCCAGTACTTC.

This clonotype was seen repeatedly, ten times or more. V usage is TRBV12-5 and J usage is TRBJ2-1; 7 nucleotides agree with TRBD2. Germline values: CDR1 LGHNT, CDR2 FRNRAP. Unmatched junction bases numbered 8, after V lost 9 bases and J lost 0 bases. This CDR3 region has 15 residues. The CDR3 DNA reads TGTGCTAGCGGTAGCGGGCTCAGCTCCTACAATGAGCAGTTCTTC. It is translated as CASGSGLSSYNEQFF.

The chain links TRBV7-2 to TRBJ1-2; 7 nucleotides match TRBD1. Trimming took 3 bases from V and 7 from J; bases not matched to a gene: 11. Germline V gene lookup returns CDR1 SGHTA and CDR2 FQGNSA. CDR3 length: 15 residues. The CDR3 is CASSLRLGQGGGYTF. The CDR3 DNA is TGTGCCAGCAGCTTGAGGCTCGGGCAGGGGGGTGGCTACACCTTC.

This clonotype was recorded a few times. The CDR3: CATSDSDLRSSYEQYF. The DNA of the CDR3 is TGTGCCACCAGTGATTCCGACTTGCGAAGCTCCTACGAGCAGTACTTC. The J gene is TRBJ2-7, the V gene TRBV24-1; no definite D call. The CDR3 consists of 16 residues. The V end lost 2 bases, the J end lost 0 bases, and 13 bases lay between the germline ends. CDR1 KGHDR and CDR2 SFDVKD come from the germline V gene.

Here the CDR3 reads CSARGQGYMNTEAFF. The CDR3 DNA is TGCAGCGCCCGGGGACAGGGCTATATGAACACTGAAGCTTTCTTT. The J gene is TRBJ1-1, the V gene TRBV29-1; the match to TRBD1 covers 9 bases. The germline gives CDR1 SQVTM, CDR2 ANQGSEA. This CDR3 region has 15 residues. Trimming removed 7 bases from V and 0 bases from J; junction bases left unmatched: 9.

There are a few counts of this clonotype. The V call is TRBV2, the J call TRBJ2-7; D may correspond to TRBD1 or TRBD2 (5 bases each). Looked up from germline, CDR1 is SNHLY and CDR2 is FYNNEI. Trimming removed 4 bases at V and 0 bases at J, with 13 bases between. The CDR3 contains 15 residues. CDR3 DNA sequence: TGTGCCAGCAGTGGCCAGTCAGGGACCTCCTACGAGCAGTACTTC. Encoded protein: CASSGQSGTSYEQYF.

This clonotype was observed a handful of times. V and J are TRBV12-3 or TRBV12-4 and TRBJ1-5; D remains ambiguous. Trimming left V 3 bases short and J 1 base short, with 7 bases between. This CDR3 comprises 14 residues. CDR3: CASSFGRSNQPQHF. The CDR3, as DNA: TGTGCCAGCAGTTTCGGACGGAGCAATCAGCCCCAGCATTTT.